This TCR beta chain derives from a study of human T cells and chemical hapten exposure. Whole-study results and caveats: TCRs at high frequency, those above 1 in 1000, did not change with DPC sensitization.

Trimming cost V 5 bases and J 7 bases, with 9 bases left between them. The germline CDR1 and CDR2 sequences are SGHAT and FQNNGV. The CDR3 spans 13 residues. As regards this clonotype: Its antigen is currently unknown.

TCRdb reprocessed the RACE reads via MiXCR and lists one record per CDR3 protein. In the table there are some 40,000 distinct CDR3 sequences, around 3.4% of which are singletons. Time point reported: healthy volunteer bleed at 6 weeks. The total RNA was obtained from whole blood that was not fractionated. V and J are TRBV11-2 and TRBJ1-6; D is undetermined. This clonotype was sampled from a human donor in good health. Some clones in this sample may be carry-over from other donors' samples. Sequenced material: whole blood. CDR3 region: CASSPGGNSPLHF. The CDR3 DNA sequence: TGTGCCAGCAGCCCCGGCGGAAATTCACCCCTCCACTTT.